The 26 T cell receptor beta chains listed next were all sequenced from one sample in a study of blood T cell repertoires in COVID-19. Data came from immunoSEQ multiplex PCR; TCRdb stores just in-frame clones and leaves some out. The sample records about 220,000 clones, roughly 80% being singletons. The sample was PBMCs or T cells enriched from blood (not recorded which). These receptors were taken from a woman between 40 and 55 years old with acute COVID-19.

This chain links TRBV19 with TRBJ1-5; D is undetermined. With 6 bases removed from V and 1 base from J, the gap between germline ends came to 10 bases. Per the germline V gene, CDR1 is LNHDA and CDR2 is SQIVND (reference sequence). The length of the CDR3 is 14 residues. CDR3 coding DNA: TGTGCCAGTAGGGAGGGTGGGAGCAATCAGCCCCAGCATTTT. As protein: CASREGGSNQPQHF. Full variable domain (missing parts from reference TRBV19 and TRBJ1-5): DGGITQSPKYLFRKEGQNVTLSCEQNLNHDAMYWYRQDPGQGLRLIYYSQIVNDFQKGDIAEGYSVSREKKESFPLTVTSAQKNPTAFYLCASREGGSNQPQHFGDGTRLSIL.

This clone was counted only a few times. CDR3 protein: CASSLAAGSGRNTGELFF. DNA of the CDR3: TGCGCCAGCAGCCTGGCGGCGGGTAGCGGAAGGAACACCGGGGAGCTGTTTTTT. J is TRBJ2-2 and V is TRBV4-1; tentative D call: TRBD2 (6 bases). The V end was cut by 4 bases, the J end by 1 base, with 19 bases between. The CDR3 is 18 amino acids. Germline assignment: CDR1 MGHRA and CDR2 YSYEKL.

V is TRBV28 and J is TRBJ1-3; 8 positions agree with TRBD1. The CDR3 totals 16 residues. The V gene's germline CDR1 is MDHEN and CDR2 SYDVKM. V lost 5 bases, J lost 6 bases, and 12 bases stayed unmatched. The chain's CDR3 is CASSVPPDRVTNTIYF. The CDR3 nucleotides read TGTGCCAGCAGTGTCCCCCCGGACAGGGTAACAAACACCATATATTTT. The whole variable domain, remainder taken from reference TRBV28 and TRBJ1-3, is DVKVTQSSRYLVKRTGEKVFLECVQDMDHENMFWYRQDPGLGLRLIYFSYDVKMKEKGDIPEGYSVSREKKERFSLILESASTNQTSMYLCASSVPPDRVTNTIYFGEGSWLTVV.

This chain connects TRBV6-2 or TRBV6-3 to TRBJ2-1; 7 positions match TRBD2. The CDR3 runs 14 residues. Germline CDR1 and CDR2: MNHEY and SVGEGT. Trimming at V came to 5 bases and at J to 3 bases, leaving 4 bases not matched to a gene. CDR3 DNA: TGTGCCAGCAGTGGCCAGCGGGGCTACAATGAGCAGTTCTTC. It yields the protein CASSGQRGYNEQFF.

V usage is TRBV7-8 and J usage is TRBJ1-4, with a weak D call TRBD1 (5 bases). V lost 10 bases to trimming and J lost 7 bases, with 22 bases between them. The germline gives CDR1 SGHVS, CDR2 FQNEAQ. CDR3 length: 15 residues. The CDR3 loop reads CANISRRGFCEKLFF. In DNA form, the CDR3 reads TGTGCCAACATTTCTAGGAGGGGATTTTGTGAAAAACTGTTTTTT. Filled out from reference TRBV7-8 and TRBJ1-4, the complete variable domain reads GAGVSQSPRYKVAKRGQDVALRCDPISGHVSLFWYQQALGQGPEFLTYFQNEAQLDKSGLPSDRFFAERPEGSVSTLKIQRTQQEDSAVYLCANISRRGFCEKLFFGSGTQLSVL.

The rearrangement links TRBV19 to TRBJ2-6; TRBD1 aligns across 11 bases. This CDR3 has 16 amino acids. V was clipped by 8 bases and J by 2 bases; unmatched bases: 5. In germline, CDR1 is LNHDA, CDR2 SQIVND (reference sequence). The CDR3 sequence is CASRDRGRAGANVLTF. CDR3 sequence (DNA): TGTGCCAGTCGGGACAGGGGGAGAGCTGGGGCCAACGTCCTGACTTTC.

The gene calls are TRBV4-1 and TRBJ1-3; 8 bases line up with TRBD1. The CDR3 is 17 residues long. Trimming took 6 bases from V and 4 from J; bases not matched to a gene: 14. Germline CDR1 is MGHRA and CDR2 is YSYEKL. The chain's CDR3 is CASSSLRDRRRGNTIYF. As DNA, the CDR3 is TGCGCCAGCAGTTCCCTCCGGGACAGGCGAAGAGGAAACACCATATATTTT.

This rearrangement joins TRBV3-1 (or the pseudogene TRBV3-2) to TRBJ1-2, with 7 bases that match TRBD1. Losses at the gene ends were 3 bases for V and 2 bases for J; bases not matched to a gene: 12. Germline assignment: CDR1 LGHDT and CDR2 YNNKEL (reference sequence). The CDR3 totals 17 residues. The CDR3 region has the DNA TGTGCCAGCAGCCATAGGTTCGGGGCAGGGGGAAACTATGGCTACACCTTC. Amino acid sequence: CASSHRFGAGGNYGYTF.

J is TRBJ2-5 and V is TRBV6-1, with TRBD2 matching 15 bases. The CDR3 sequence is 19 residues long. Looked up from germline, CDR1 is MNHNS and CDR2 is SASEGT. V lost 2 bases, J lost 2 bases, and 9 bases stayed unmatched. The CDR3 protein is CASSERTSGRAGDQETQYF. The CDR3 DNA reads as TGTGCCAGCAGTGAAAGGACTAGCGGGAGGGCCGGGGATCAAGAGACCCAGTACTTC.

The chain is built from TRBV7-3 and TRBJ1-1, with D tentatively TRBD1 (5 bases). There are 13 residues in the CDR3. The V end lost 5 bases, the J end lost 7 bases, and 14 bases lay between the germline ends. Germline V gene lookup returns CDR1 SGHTA and CDR2 FQGTGA. The chain's CDR3 is CASSHQGTDEAFF. In nucleotides, the CDR3 is TGTGCCAGCAGCCACCAGGGTACGGATGAAGCTTTCTTT.

The chain is built from TRBV15 and TRBJ1-2; a weak D match, TRBD1 (6 bases). The V end lost 3 bases, the J end lost 2 bases, and 13 bases lay between the germline ends. The germline V gene has CDR1 LNHNV and CDR2 YYDKDF (reference sequence). The CDR3 sequence is 15 residues long. The CDR3, as DNA: TGTGCCACCAGCAGGAAACAGGGTTCCAACTATGGCTACACCTTC. It is translated as CATSRKQGSNYGYTF.

The V call is TRBV7-8, the J call TRBJ1-5; TRBD1 matches 11 bases. This CDR3 has 16 residues. Trimming at V came to 5 bases and at J to 7 bases, leaving 10 bases not matched to a gene. Germline lookup yields CDR1 SGHVS and CDR2 FQNEAQ. The CDR3 DNA follows: TGTGCCAGCAGCCCCTGGACAGGGGGCACATTGCAGCCCCAGCATTTT. It encodes CASSPWTGGTLQPQHF.

The genes are TRBV11-1 and TRBJ2-1; the match to TRBD2 covers 10 bases. V dropped 2 bases and J dropped 1; count of bases not matched to a gene: 2. This CDR3 is built from 16 residues. Germline assignment: CDR1 SGHAT and CDR2 FQDESV (reference sequence). CDR3 sequence reads: CASSLSGRGSYNEQFF. Written as DNA, the CDR3 is TGTGCCAGCAGCTTAAGCGGGAGGGGGTCCTACAATGAGCAGTTCTTC.

The gene calls are TRBV28 and TRBJ2-7; 9 nucleotides match TRBD1. The CDR3 consists of 12 residues. Germline CDR1 reads MDHEN; CDR2 reads SYDVKM. With V trimmed by 11 bases and J by 3 bases, 5 bases remained unmatched. CDR3 sequence reads: CAPTGQGYEQYF. In DNA, the CDR3 is TGTGCCCCCACGGGACAGGGCTACGAGCAGTACTTC.

This clone was recorded once. The gene calls are TRBV29-1 and TRBJ1-1; D remains ambiguous. This CDR3 comprises 12 residues. In germline, CDR1 is SQVTM, CDR2 ANQGSEA. V shed 7 bases and J shed 5 bases, with 14 bases lying between them. In DNA, the CDR3 is TGCAGCGCAAGACTCCCCGGAACTGAAGCTTTCTTT. Protein product: CSARLPGTEAFF. The full variable domain, rest sourced from reference TRBV29-1 and TRBJ1-1, is SAVISQKPSRDICQRGTSLTIQCQVDSQVTMMFWYRQQPGQSLTLIATANQGSEATYESGFVIDKFPISRPNLTFSTLTVSNMSPEDSSIYLCSARLPGTEAFFGQGTRLTVV.

The chain employs TRBV4-2 and TRBJ2-1; 10 positions match TRBD2. Per germline, CDR1 LGHNA and CDR2 YNFKEQ. V shed 3 bases and J 5 bases; nucleotides not matched to a gene: 7. The CDR3 is 16 residues long. The chain's CDR3 is CASSQSGTSANNEQFF. The CDR3 nucleotides are TGTGCCAGCAGCCAGTCCGGGACTAGCGCAAACAATGAGCAGTTCTTC.

The chain combines TRBV6-5 with TRBJ1-5; D possibly corresponds to TRBD1 (6 bases). V lost 5 bases to trimming and J lost 5 bases, with 13 bases between them. The CDR3 extends over 14 amino acids. The germline V gene encodes CDR1 MNHEY and CDR2 SVGAGI. CDR3: CASSRGGLDQPQHF. CDR3 nucleotide sequence: TGTGCCAGCAGTAGGGGGGGGTTGGATCAGCCCCAGCATTTT.

The chain recombines TRBV7-3 with TRBJ2-2; unclear D gene. This CDR3 is 13 amino acids long. Germline CDR1 reads SGHTA; CDR2 reads FQGTGA. The V end lost 5 bases, the J end lost 7 bases, and 11 bases lay between the germline ends. CDR3 sequence: CASSETYGGELFF. CDR3 bases: TGTGCCAGCAGCGAAACTTACGGCGGGGAGCTGTTTTTT. Variable domain in full (rest from reference TRBV7-3 and TRBJ2-2): GAGVSQTPSNKVTEKGKYVELRCDPISGHTALYWYRQSLGQGPEFLIYFQGTGAADDSGLPNDRFFAVRPEGSVSTLKIQRTERGDSAVYLCASSETYGGELFFGEGSRLTVL.

At least ten counts were recorded for this clone. The chain links TRBV2 to TRBJ2-7; possibly TRBD1 for D (6 bases). Germline values: CDR1 SNHLY, CDR2 FYNNEI. The ends were cut back, 8 bases at V and 0 bases at J, with 17 bases in the middle. The CDR3 runs 15 residues. For the CDR3, the DNA is TGTGCCAGCCGGTCACCCAGGGGATCCTCCTACGAGCAGTACTTC. Translation gives CASRSPRGSSYEQYF. Using reference TRBV2 and TRBJ2-7 for the parts outside the CDR3, the full variable domain is EPEVTQTPSHQVTQMGQEVILRCVPISNHLYFYWYRQILGQKVEFLVSFYNNEISEKSEIFDDQFSVERPDGSNFTLKIRSTKLEDSAMYFCASRSPRGSSYEQYFGPGTRLTVT.

This rearrangement joins TRBV4-1 to TRBJ1-4; D call uncertain. Trimming removed 5 bases from V and 2 bases from J, with 12 bases in between. Per the germline V gene, CDR1 is MGHRA and CDR2 is YSYEKL. CDR3 length equals 15 residues. Here the CDR3 DNA reads TGCGCCAGCAGCTTACAACAGTTGACTAATGAAAAACTGTTTTTT. It specifies CASSLQQLTNEKLFF.

V gene TRBV20-1 combines with J gene TRBJ2-7, with unresolved D. The CDR3 length is 11 residues. The V end lost 6 bases, the J end lost 3 bases, and 9 bases lay between the germline ends. Germline CDR1 reads DFQATT; CDR2 reads SNEGSKA (reference sequence). The CDR3 spells CSAKLGYEQYF. The CDR3 nucleotides are TGCAGTGCCAAGCTAGGCTACGAGCAGTACTTC.

This clone showed up just a few times. The chain links TRBV7-8 to TRBJ2-3, with 8 positions matching TRBD2. Germline lookup yields CDR1 SGHVS and CDR2 FQNEAQ. Trimming cost V 5 bases and J 8 bases; bases outside gene matches: 9. This CDR3 is 14 amino acids long. The CDR3 here is CASSPGGDRSTQYF. The DNA for the CDR3 is TGTGCCAGCAGCCCGGGGGGGGACCGATCTACGCAGTATTTT.

The rearrangement joins TRBV11-2 to TRBJ2-7; the D gene is possibly TRBD1 (6 bases). From germline, CDR1 is SGHAT and CDR2 FQNNGV. The CDR3 totals 13 residues. The V end lost 1 base, the J end lost 3 bases, and 7 bases lay between the germline ends. The CDR3 nucleotides are TGTGCCAGCAGCTTAGTACAGGGCTACGAGCAGTACTTC. Translated, it gives CASSLVQGYEQYF.

In this sample, this clone turned up a few times. The V gene is TRBV6-2 or TRBV6-3, the J gene TRBJ2-3, with TRBD1 identical over 9 bases. The CDR3 is made up of 15 amino acids. The germline V gene has CDR1 MNHEY and CDR2 SVGEGT. The J segment lost 4 bases and the V segment lost 2 bases, leaving 4 bases of the junction unmatched. The CDR3 region is CASSYPGQGSDTQYF. CDR3 DNA: TGTGCCAGCAGTTACCCAGGACAGGGGTCAGATACGCAGTATTTT.

The rearrangement uses TRBV5-5 and TRBJ1-4; D gene ambiguous. Germline lookup yields CDR1 SGHKS and CDR2 YYEKEE (reference sequence). V gave up 0 bases and J gave up 0 bases, with 21 bases separating them. This CDR3 has 20 residues. The CDR3 nucleotides read TGTGCCAGCAGCTTGGCTGAGACACCAAACCCCCATGCAACTAATGAAAAACTGTTTTTT. This sequence encodes CASSLAETPNPHATNEKLFF.

The gene calls are TRBV28 and TRBJ1-5; D unresolved. This CDR3 comprises 14 residues. CDR1 is MDHEN, CDR2 SYDVKM, per germline. Between the trimmed V and J ends, which lost 2 bases and 10 bases, there was a span of 15 bases. The CDR3 region has the DNA TGTGCCAGCAGTTTAAGCGAGACCTTCTATCCCCAGCATTTT. Translating it yields CASSLSETFYPQHF. The complete variable domain, with remaining parts taken from reference TRBV28 and TRBJ1-5, reads DVKVTQSSRYLVKRTGEKVFLECVQDMDHENMFWYRQDPGLGLRLIYFSYDVKMKEKGDIPEGYSVSREKKERFSLILESASTNQTSMYLCASSLSETFYPQHFGDGTRLSIL.